The 9 T cell receptor beta chains given below trace back to one sample, sequenced in a study of regulatory T cells. Study-wide results and limits: Hydrophobic residues at CDR3 positions 6 and 7 were enriched in conventional CD4+ T cells of CD3G-deficient patients.

Primers: 52 TRBV forward and 13 TRBJ reverse. Libraries were prepared by immunoSEQ multiplex PCR; TCRdb keeps only in-frame clonotypes and omits some of them. The data show more than 15,000 clones, with 70% to 85% seen just once and more than 7% held by the top ten. These receptors' targets are unknown. The sequenced sample consisted of conventional CD4+ T cells sorted from blood. The source of these receptors is a person aged 25-39 years with CD3G deficiency.

The J gene is TRBJ2-2, the V gene TRBV28; D perhaps matches TRBD1 (6 bases). The V end was cut by 3 bases, the J end by 5 bases, with 13 bases between. This CDR3 is 15 amino acids long. Germline V gives CDR1 MDHEN, CDR2 SYDVKM. The CDR3 region has the DNA TGTGCCAGCAGTTTTCTGGGGGCCCGGACCGGGGAGCTGTTTTTT. This codes for CASSFLGARTGELFF.

J is TRBJ2-6 and V is TRBV28; tentative D call: TRBD1 (6 bases). The CDR3 length is 15 residues. V lost 4 bases and J lost 4, with 11 bases in between. The germline CDR1 and CDR2 sequences are MDHEN and SYDVKM. Here the CDR3 reads CASSYQGTGANVLTF. Here the CDR3 DNA reads TGTGCCAGCAGTTATCAGGGGACGGGGGCCAACGTCCTGACTTTC.

J is TRBJ1-2 and V is TRBV5-1; perhaps TRBD1 as D (5 bases). V lost 0 bases to trimming and J lost 0 bases, with 9 bases between them. The CDR3 is 15 residues long. Germline loops: CDR1 SGHRS, CDR2 YFSETQ. The CDR3 DNA follows: TGCGCCAGCAGCTTGGAACCGACAGCTAACTATGGCTACACCTTC. Translated: CASSLEPTANYGYTF. The full variable domain, rest sourced from reference TRBV5-1 and TRBJ1-2, is KAGVTQTPRYLIKTRGQQVTLSCSPISGHRSVSWYQQTPGQGLQFLFEYFSETQRNKGNFPGRFSGRQFSNSRSEMNVSTLELGDSALYLCASSLEPTANYGYTFGSGTRLTVV.

The V and J genes are TRBV7-9 and TRBJ2-3, with 9 nucleotides matching TRBD2. V dropped 2 bases and J dropped 6; count of bases not matched to a gene: 9. Germline-derived CDR1 and CDR2 are SEHNR and FQNEAQ (reference sequence). The CDR3 is made up of 16 amino acids. The chain's CDR3 is CASSLSLREGGDTQYF. The CDR3 DNA reads as TGTGCCAGCAGCTTATCGTTGCGGGAGGGAGGGGATACGCAGTATTTT.

The rearrangement links TRBV5-1 to TRBJ2-2; D is undetermined. The CDR3 totals 13 residues. Germline V lookup: CDR1 SGHRS, CDR2 YFSETQ. V dropped 1 base and J dropped 3 bases, with 4 bases sitting between them. CDR3 sequence (DNA): TGCGCCAGCAGCTTGACCCACACCGGGGAGCTGTTTTTT. It is translated as CASSLTHTGELFF. The full variable domain, its missing parts supplied by reference TRBV5-1 and TRBJ2-2, is KAGVTQTPRYLIKTRGQQVTLSCSPISGHRSVSWYQQTPGQGLQFLFEYFSETQRNKGNFPGRFSGRQFSNSRSEMNVSTLELGDSALYLCASSLTHTGELFFGEGSRLTVL.

V and J are TRBV27 and TRBJ2-3; no clear D. V lost 2 bases and J 2 bases, leaving 11 bases between the germline ends. This CDR3 contains 15 residues. Germline CDR1 and CDR2: MNHEY and SMNVEV (reference sequence). The CDR3: CASSLQDRLTDTQYF. CDR3 nucleotides: TGTGCCAGCAGTTTACAGGACCGTCTCACAGATACGCAGTATTTT.

V is TRBV18 and J is TRBJ2-5, with 8 bases aligning to TRBD2. After removal of 3 bases from V and 5 bases from J, the junction contained 2 bases not matched to a gene. CDR1 and CDR2 from the germline V gene are KGHSH and LQKENI. This CDR3 is 13 amino acids long. The DNA of the CDR3 is TGTGCCAGCTCACCGGGACTAGGGGAGACCCAGTACTTC. Translation: CASSPGLGETQYF.

V and J are TRBV28 and TRBJ1-5; no clear D. CDR1 is MDHEN, CDR2 SYDVKM, per germline. Trimming took 4 bases from V and 1 from J, leaving 8 bases between them. The CDR3 has 14 amino acids. The CDR3 spells CASSSQRSNQPQHF. The CDR3, as DNA: TGTGCCAGCAGTTCACAGAGGAGCAATCAGCCCCAGCATTTT.

The V and J genes are TRBV11-2 and TRBJ2-2; weak D call: TRBD2 (5 bases). Germline values: CDR1 SGHAT, CDR2 FQNNGV. Trimming took 1 base from V and 7 from J, leaving 19 bases between them. The CDR3 sequence is 17 residues long. This CDR3 is CASSLVGVGTLHGELFF. The DNA of the CDR3 is TGTGCCAGCAGCTTAGTGGGAGTAGGAACCTTACACGGGGAGCTGTTTTTT. Full variable domain (rest looked up from reference TRBV11-2 and TRBJ2-2): EAGVAQSPRYKIIEKRQSVAFWCNPISGHATLYWYQQILGQGPKLLIQFQNNGVVDDSQLPKDRFSAERLKGVDSTLKIQPAKLEDSAVYLCASSLVGVGTLHGELFFGEGSRLTVL.